Each of the 18 T cell receptor beta chains below was sequenced from the same sample in a study of long-term antiretroviral therapy in people with HIV. The immunoSEQ assay was v3.0, run at survey level. Sequenced by immunoSEQ multiplex PCR; TCRdb stores in-frame clones only, minus some. The sample records 15,000 to 20,000 clones, about 91% being singletons. Material: unsorted PBMCs, obtained 0.3 years after starting antiretroviral therapy. These receptors were obtained from a man aged 60 to 69 with HIV.

The chain links TRBV5-4 to TRBJ2-7, with 13 bases matching TRBD2. Unmatched junction bases numbered 9, after V lost 4 bases and J lost 5 bases. Germline V CDR1 and CDR2: SGHNT, YYREEE (reference sequence). The CDR3 totals 16 residues. The CDR3 spells CASSQHRTSGRDEQYF. CDR3 in DNA: TGTGCCAGCAGCCAACATAGGACTAGCGGGAGAGACGAGCAGTACTTC.

CDR3 bases: TGCGCCAGCAGCACTCAGCGGAGGGACCTGTACAATGAGCAGTTCTTC. Translating it yields CASSTQRRDLYNEQFF. V usage is TRBV5-1 and J usage is TRBJ2-1, with D maybe TRBD2 (6 bases). CDR1 SGHRS and CDR2 YFSETQ come from the germline V gene. This CDR3 is 16 amino acids long. V dropped 4 bases and J dropped 4 bases, with 18 bases sitting between them.

The CDR3 coding sequence is TGTGCCAGTAGTGTCAGGGGGCTGGGGACTGAAGCTTTCTTT. Encoded protein: CASSVRGLGTEAFF. The V call is TRBV19, the J call TRBJ1-1; 8 bases are a match to TRBD1. The CDR3 is 14 amino acids. Germline trimming cut 5 bases from V and 5 bases from J; bases unmatched to any gene: 7. Germline V gene data show CDR1 as LNHDA and CDR2 as SQIVND (reference sequence).

This clone was seen once. The chain combines TRBV25-1 with TRBJ2-3, with unresolved D. V gave up 2 bases and J gave up 4 bases, with 10 bases separating them. The length of the CDR3 is 14 residues. Germline V CDR1 and CDR2: MGHDK, SYGVNS. The CDR3 reads CASSENGFADTQYF. CDR3 coding DNA: TGTGCCAGCAGTGAAAATGGCTTCGCAGATACGCAGTATTTT. The full variable domain, in which reference TRBV25-1 and TRBJ2-3 provide the parts outside the CDR3, is EADIYQTPRYLVIGTGKKITLECSQTMGHDKMYWYQQDPGMELHLIHYSYGVNSTEKGDLSSESTVSRIRTEHFPLTLESARPSHTSQYLCASSENGFADTQYFGPGTRLTVL.

The rearrangement links TRBV7-2 to TRBJ2-2; possible D gene TRBD2, 7 bases. The germline V gene has CDR1 SGHTA and CDR2 FQGNSA. Trimming left V 1 base short and J 2 bases short, with 17 bases between. This CDR3 is 18 amino acids long. For the CDR3, the DNA is TGTGCCAGCAGCTTAGAGTGGTGGCGGGGGCCCAACACCGGGGAGCTGTTTTTT. Translating it yields CASSLEWWRGPNTGELFF.

The J gene is TRBJ1-3, the V gene TRBV5-4; unclear D gene. The CDR3 has 14 residues. Between the trimmed V and J ends, which lost 2 bases and 0 bases, there was a span of 6 bases. In germline, CDR1 is SGHNT, CDR2 YYREEE (reference sequence). The CDR3 spells CASSFRSSGNTIYF. CDR3 coding DNA: TGTGCCAGCAGCTTCCGGAGCTCTGGAAACACCATATATTTT. The full variable domain, in which reference TRBV5-4 and TRBJ1-3 provide the parts outside the CDR3, is ETGVTQSPTHLIKTRGQQVTLRCSSQSGHNTVSWYQQALGQGPQFIFQYYREEENGRGNFPPRFSGLQFPNYSSELNVNALELDDSALYLCASSFRSSGNTIYFGEGSWLTVV.

The rearrangement uses TRBV5-6 and TRBJ1-2, with a weak D call TRBD1 (5 bases). Trimming pared 0 bases from V and 5 bases from J, leaving 17 bases between. This CDR3 is 16 amino acids long. In germline, CDR1 is SGHDT, CDR2 YYEEEE. The CDR3 here is CASSLVGDSAWYGYTF. CDR3 DNA sequence: TGTGCCAGCAGCTTGGTAGGGGATTCGGCATGGTATGGCTACACCTTC.

This clone was seen a handful of times. The CDR3 loop reads CASSPTGDEQYF. In DNA, the CDR3 is TGTGCCAGCTCACCGACAGGGGACGAGCAGTACTTC. This sequence joins TRBV18 and TRBJ2-7; 8 bases agree with TRBD1. The CDR3 runs to 12 residues. The V gene's germline CDR1 is KGHSH and CDR2 LQKENI. Trimming at V came to 3 bases and at J to 5 bases, leaving 0 bases not matched to a gene.

The chain uses TRBV19 and TRBJ2-3; a possible D gene is TRBD2 (7 bases). Trimming pared 4 bases from V and 0 bases from J, leaving 29 bases between. The CDR3 runs to 21 residues. Per the germline V gene, CDR1 is LNHDA and CDR2 is SQIVND (reference sequence). The CDR3 here is CASSTTGTRGPLLFSTDTQYF. The CDR3 DNA reads TGTGCCAGTAGTACCACCGGTACGCGGGGGCCCCTTTTATTTAGCACAGATACGCAGTATTTT.

This chain connects TRBV9 to TRBJ2-1, with a possible D match to TRBD1 (7 bases). Germline-derived CDR1 and CDR2 are SGDLS and YYNGEE. The CDR3 has 17 residues. Trimming removed 3 bases from V and 7 bases from J, with 23 bases in between. CDR3: CASSARGYLGGLNEQFF. CDR3 in DNA: TGTGCCAGCAGCGCCCGGGGGTACTTAGGGGGCCTAAATGAGCAGTTCTTC. Full variable domain (remainder filled in from reference TRBV9 and TRBJ2-1): DSGVTQTPKHLITATGQRVTLRCSPRSGDLSVYWYQQSLDQGLQFLIQYYNGEERAKGNILERFSAQQFPDLHSELNLSSLELGDSALYFCASSARGYLGGLNEQFFGPGTRLTVL.

The chain is built from TRBV5-1 and TRBJ1-1; D possibly corresponds to TRBD1 (6 bases). V lost 3 bases, J lost 0 bases, and 9 bases lay in between. The CDR3 loop spans 14 amino acids. Germline V gene data show CDR1 as SGHRS and CDR2 as YFSETQ. The CDR3 here is CASSSDSMNTEAFF. The CDR3 DNA reads as TGCGCCAGCAGCTCGGACAGCATGAACACTGAAGCTTTCTTT.

CDR3 region: CASSLGGGDSSYNEQFF. The DNA for the CDR3 is TGCGCCAGCAGCTTGGGCGGCGGGGATAGCTCCTACAATGAGCAGTTCTTC. V usage is TRBV5-1 and J usage is TRBJ2-1; possible D gene TRBD2, 6 bases. This CDR3 comprises 17 residues. CDR1 and CDR2 (germline): SGHRS, YFSETQ. The ends were cut back, 0 bases at V and 0 bases at J, with 13 bases in the middle.

This chain uses TRBV10-1 with TRBJ2-3; 9 bases are a match to TRBD2. Germline CDR1 and CDR2: WNHNN and SYGVQD (reference sequence). There are 14 residues in the CDR3. V trimming: 8 bases; J trimming: 2 bases; junction bases outside the gene matches: 5. The CDR3, as DNA: TGCGCCAGCGGCCTAGCGGGATACACAGATACGCAGTATTTT. As protein: CASGLAGYTDTQYF.

This clone was detected once. The rearrangement joins TRBV28 to TRBJ1-6; D is ambiguous. CDR1 is MDHEN, CDR2 SYDVKM, per germline. The CDR3 consists of 14 residues. Trimming took 2 bases from V and 3 from J, leaving 5 bases between them. The CDR3 bases are TGTGCCAGCAGTTTAGTTAGCTATAATTCACCCCTCCACTTT. It translates to CASSLVSYNSPLHF.

The chain carries TRBV10-3 and TRBJ2-5; D call uncertain. V lost 3 bases and J 1 base, leaving 6 bases between the germline ends. The V gene's germline CDR1 is ENHRY and CDR2 SYGVKD. This CDR3 contains 13 residues. The chain's CDR3 is CAISENSQETQYF. Here the CDR3 DNA reads TGTGCCATCAGTGAAAACAGCCAAGAGACCCAGTACTTC.

This chain joins TRBV7-8 and TRBJ1-6; a weak D match, TRBD1 (5 bases). Germline-derived CDR1 and CDR2 are SGHVS and FQNEAQ. The CDR3 is made up of 16 amino acids. The ends were cut back, 4 bases at V and 10 bases at J, with 20 bases in the middle. CDR3 DNA: TGTGCCAGCAGCTACCTTGGGGGGAATATTCCCTCACCCCTCCACTTT. The encoded protein is CASSYLGGNIPSPLHF.

The gene calls are TRBV11-2 and TRBJ1-2, with D hard to call. The germline CDR1 and CDR2 sequences are SGHAT and FQNNGV. CDR3 length: 15 amino acids. Deletions cut 5 bases from V and 2 bases from J, with 15 bases between. The CDR3 DNA is TGTGCCAGCAGCGACCATACGGAATGGAACTATGGCTACACCTTC. Protein sequence: CASSDHTEWNYGYTF.

The chain links TRBV7-3 to TRBJ2-2, with D perhaps matching TRBD1 (6 bases). V dropped 0 bases and J dropped 2 bases, with 13 bases sitting between them. The germline gives CDR1 SGHTA, CDR2 FQGTGA. The CDR3 length is 17 residues. CDR3 region: CASSLTSHRVNTGELFF. CDR3 sequence (DNA): TGTGCCAGCAGCTTAACGTCCCACAGGGTAAACACCGGGGAGCTGTTTTTT.